This T cell receptor beta chain comes out of a study of shared clonotypes between healthy human individuals (TCRdb year 2020). Background on the whole study: Three men and a couple of women, aged 18 to 49 years, made up the cohort. Each donor's leukapheresis produced roughly between roughly 0.85 and 10 billion PBMCs. Blood TCR repertoires of roughly 5 healthy adults were deeply sequenced to estimate repertoire size and the extent of clonotype sharing between individuals. For each donor, three plates each were used for CD4 naive and CD4 memory, two plates were used for CD8 naive, and one plate was used for CD8 memory. To increase sequencing depth and limit assay-specific biases, different laboratories used diverse techniques to prepare libraries and sequence TCR repertoires. Broader findings and caveats from the paper: The genetic and exposure-history diversity represented was limited by the small number of donors. Across a few donors, 5% to 6% of naive CD4, approximately 4% of naive CD8, under 2.5% of memory CD4, and roughly 0.41% of memory CD8 clonotypes were shared. Based on pairwise subsampling, the degree of clonotype sharing among donors was expected to be affected by sequencing depth. Higher generation probabilities were observed for clonotypes shared by all four sorted-subset donors than for non-shared clonotypes. Rarefaction of sorted-subset datasets indicated incomplete sequencing despite the large sequencing depth. Estimated clonotype richness was generally larger for naive than for memory subsets. Sampling was restricted to blood, and TCR repertoires in tissues likely differ from the TCR repertoires found in blood.

V loses 1 base, J loses 8 bases, and the germline ends lie 14 bases apart. CDR1 and CDR2 are read off the germline V gene as SGHDN and FVKESK. Reading from cysteine to phenylalanine, the CDR3 counts 14 amino acids. Of all the DNA, just the CDR3 is kept, 42 bases in frame from base 1. Donors were healthy HIV-negative adults with no recently reported acute infections or vaccinations. Every donor was a Caucasian adult residing in Nashville, Tennessee, USA. CD4+ T cells were enriched by magnetic negative selection; naive cells were then positively selected on CD45RA, and the negative fraction formed the memory subset. Blood was obtained by leukapheresis, after which PBMCs were separated by Ficoll-Histopaque density gradient centrifugation and cryopreserved in liquid nitrogen vapor phase. Purity and quantity of every magnetically sorted T cell population were checked by analytical flow cytometry. From each sorted fraction, genomic DNA was isolated and quantified by UV absorbance on a Nanodrop 2000c.

A remark on this clone: The target of this receptor is not known. Within one base of it there is no much larger clone, and no base qualities were kept.

Using the deep immunoSEQ assay, TCR CDR3 regions were amplified from genomic DNA by multiplex PCR. For each cell subset, the extracted genomic DNA was distributed evenly across all wells of several immunoSEQ 96-well plates, and each plate served as one replicate. For sorted subsets, roughly 200 ng of genomic DNA, equivalent to some 30,000 T cell genomes, went into each replicate PCR. Purified libraries were quantified with a Qubit 3.0 fluorometer, sized on a Bioanalyzer 2100, and re-quantified with the KAPA Library Quantification kit. Every immunoSEQ 96-well plate was sequenced on a dedicated single-read 150-cycle Illumina NextSeq 550 flow cell. The paper's processing steps were these. Because only junctional sequences without quality scores were contained in the immunoSEQ output, filtering matching that applied to full-length reads could not be performed. To assign V/J genes and CDR3, sequences were annotated using PyIR, a Python wrapper for IgBLAST v1.9, with IMGT germline references. Reads were filtered out if the reads had weak V/J assignments (E-value above 1e-6), no CDR3, stop codons, out-of-frame junctions, or ambiguous translated residues. V3J clonotypes were defined as sequences sharing the same inferred V gene, J gene, and CDR3 amino acid sequence. Percentage overlap between repertoires was computed as shared unique clonotypes divided by the size of the smaller repertoire. RTK rarefaction, the Chao1 estimator, and Recon v2.1 estimates of unobserved clonotypes were used to assess repertoire richness. Generation probabilities were computed with OLGA for all TCRbeta clonotypes obtained by the gDNA method from several donors. TCRdb retrieved this table from immuneACCESS and kept in-frame rearrangements only. Not all clones are present; in checked studies, unresolved V genes account for under half, and no reason is known for the remainder. V, J and clone size are taken as reported in that table, and D and trimming were inferred from the DNA itself. This sample holds under 1,900,000 clones; approximately 98.5% were observed only once. Around 0.33% of the sample rests with the top ten.

The sample comprised naive CD4+ T cells sorted from blood. Taken with the paper, the label for cell subset or site translates to: CD45RA+ positively selected. The receptor chain draws on TRBV14 and TRBJ1-2, with the D gene too uncertain to name. The receptor was derived from a man between 25 and 39 years old in good health. The CDR3 region has the sequence CASSQVDGRGGYTF. Here is the DNA: TGTGCCAGCAGCCAAGTGGACGGCAGAGGCGGCTACACCTTC.